These 21 T cell receptor beta chains were sequenced from one sample in a study of blood T cell repertoires in COVID-19. Some clones are missing from TCRdb's copy, which holds only in-frame ones; the method was immunoSEQ multiplex PCR. The sample consists of 95,000 or so clones, around 79% of them appearing once. The specimen was peripheral blood. Receptors originate from a woman of 80 years or more with active or convalescent COVID-19.

The chain links TRBV28 to TRBJ1-6, with 8 bases identical to TRBD1. CDR1 is MDHEN and CDR2 is SYDVKM in the germline V gene. This CDR3 region has 15 residues. Losses at the gene ends were 6 bases for V and 4 bases for J; bases not matched to a gene: 5. In DNA, the CDR3 is TGTGCCAGCAGGACAGGGGCGCAGTATAATTCACCCCTCCACTTT. Residues: CASRTGAQYNSPLHF. The complete variable domain, with remaining parts taken from reference TRBV28 and TRBJ1-6, reads DVKVTQSSRYLVKRTGEKVFLECVQDMDHENMFWYRQDPGLGLRLIYFSYDVKMKEKGDIPEGYSVSREKKERFSLILESASTNQTSMYLCASRTGAQYNSPLHFGNGTRLTVT.

The chain combines TRBV19 with TRBJ2-1; D perhaps matches TRBD1 (6 bases). CDR1 is LNHDA and CDR2 is SQIVND in the germline V gene (reference sequence). V was pared by 5 bases and J by 4 bases, with 15 bases between. This CDR3 has 15 amino acids. CDR3 region: CASSETGTTYNEQFF. The CDR3 DNA reads TGTGCCAGTAGTGAGACCGGGACAACTTACAATGAGCAGTTCTTC.

Comment on this clone: One end of the junction varies from germline; a read error may be responsible. The V and J genes are TRBV5-1 and TRBJ2-1; possibly TRBD2 for D (6 bases). CDR1 is SGHRS, CDR2 YFSETQ, per germline. CDR3 length equals 16 residues. The CDR3 here is CASSSQTRGTSNEQFF. CDR3 DNA: TGTGCCAGCAGCTCGCAGACGAGAGGGACTTCCAATGAGCAGTTCTTC.

This chain connects TRBV7-9 to TRBJ1-5, with a tentative D call TRBD1 (5 bases). Germline values: CDR1 SEHNR, CDR2 FQNEAQ (reference sequence). There are 14 residues in the CDR3. Trimming pared 1 base from V and 9 bases from J, leaving 13 bases between. The CDR3 DNA reads as TGTGCCAGCAGCTTAGAAGGGGCGGGGCTGCCCCAGCATTTT. Protein sequence: CASSLEGAGLPQHF. Filled out from reference TRBV7-9 and TRBJ1-5, the complete variable domain reads DTGVSQNPRHKITKRGQNVTFRCDPISEHNRLYWYRQTLGQGPEFLTYFQNEAQLEKSRLLSDRFSAERPKGSFSTLEIQRTEQGDSAMYLCASSLEGAGLPQHFGDGTRLSIL.

This clone came up once. V usage is TRBV5-4 and J usage is TRBJ2-1; 15 positions match TRBD2. The CDR3 sequence is 18 residues long. Trimming took 0 bases from V and 4 from J; bases not matched to a gene: 5. The V gene's germline CDR1 is SGHNT and CDR2 YYREEE (reference sequence). CDR3 residues: CASSLGGGLAGGYNEQFF. The CDR3 DNA is TGTGCCAGCAGCTTGGGTGGGGGACTAGCGGGAGGTTACAATGAGCAGTTCTTC. Full variable domain (missing parts from reference TRBV5-4 and TRBJ2-1): ETGVTQSPTHLIKTRGQQVTLRCSSQSGHNTVSWYQQALGQGPQFIFQYYREEENGRGNFPPRFSGLQFPNYSSELNVNALELDDSALYLCASSLGGGLAGGYNEQFFGPGTRLTVL.

This clone was detected once. The V and J genes are TRBV6-5 and TRBJ1-2, with D possibly matching TRBD1 (6 bases). CDR1 is MNHEY and CDR2 is SVGAGI in the germline V gene. The CDR3 extends over 14 amino acids. V lost 6 bases to trimming and J lost 4 bases, with 15 bases between them. DNA of the CDR3: TGTGCCAGCAGCCGTTCAGGGGCGTTCTATGGCTACACCTTC. Amino acids: CASSRSGAFYGYTF.

This clone was counted a few times. This chain connects TRBV25-1 to TRBJ2-7; 10 nucleotides line up with TRBD1. The CDR3 has 16 residues. J lost 2 bases, V lost 1 base, and 5 bases had no gene match. CDR1 and CDR2 from the germline V gene are MGHDK and SYGVNS. The DNA of the CDR3 is TGTGCCAGCAGTGAATGGGGGGACAGGGGAGCCTACGAGCAGTACTTC. It codes for CASSEWGDRGAYEQYF.

This clone was seen more than once but under ten times. J is TRBJ2-4 and V is TRBV5-6; 9 positions agree with TRBD2. This CDR3 is built from 14 residues. With V trimmed by 4 bases and J by 7 bases, 6 bases remained unmatched. Germline-derived CDR1 and CDR2 are SGHDT and YYEEEE. This CDR3 is CASSPGLASNIQYF. Written as DNA, the CDR3 is TGTGCCAGCAGCCCGGGACTAGCCTCGAACATTCAGTACTTC. The full variable domain, completed using reference TRBV5-6 and TRBJ2-4, is DAGVTQSPTHLIKTRGQQVTLRCSPKSGHDTVSWYQQALGQGPQFIFQYYEEEERQRGNFPDRFSGHQFPNYSSELNVNALLLGDSALYLCASSPGLASNIQYFGAGTRLSVL.

In this sample, this clone turned up once. The chain is built from TRBV14 and TRBJ1-6, with a weak D call TRBD1 (5 bases). CDR3 length: 16 amino acids. Trimming took 4 bases from V and 8 from J, leaving 18 bases between them. The germline V gene has CDR1 SGHDN and CDR2 FVKESK. The CDR3 protein is CASSLRGGAMDSPLHF. CDR3 nucleotide sequence: TGTGCCAGCAGCCTGCGCGGAGGGGCTATGGATTCACCCCTCCACTTT.

The chain couples TRBV7-2 to TRBJ2-7, with TRBD2 matching 12 bases. The CDR3 is made up of 16 amino acids. Per germline, CDR1 SGHTA and CDR2 FQGNSA. Germline trimming cut 1 base from V and 2 bases from J; bases unmatched to any gene: 3. CDR3 DNA sequence: TGTGCCAGCAGCTTAGGACTAGCGGGAGTAGCCTACGAGCAGTACTTC. Translation: CASSLGLAGVAYEQYF.

The chain couples TRBV7-3 to TRBJ2-1; 8 nucleotides match TRBD2. The CDR3 sequence is 18 residues long. After removal of 2 bases from V and 1 base from J, the junction contained 10 bases not matched to a gene. Germline V gives CDR1 SGHTA, CDR2 FQGTGA. CDR3 coding DNA: TGTGCCAGCAGCTTAGGGGGGACTAGGGCGGGGTCCTACAATGAGCAGTTCTTC. It translates to CASSLGGTRAGSYNEQFF.

V is TRBV2 and J is TRBJ2-7; 7 bases line up with TRBD2. The V and J ends lost 8 bases and 3 bases, in that order; junction bases with no gene match: 10. Per germline, CDR1 SNHLY and CDR2 FYNNEI. There are 14 residues in the CDR3. For the CDR3, the DNA is TGTGCCAGCCAAGGACTAGTCTCTGGCTACGAGCAGTACTTC. This sequence encodes CASQGLVSGYEQYF.

This chain uses TRBV10-3 with TRBJ2-3, with 9 positions matching TRBD2. Per germline, CDR1 ENHRY and CDR2 SYGVKD. The CDR3 has 14 residues. The J segment lost 4 bases and the V segment lost 5 bases, leaving 4 bases of the junction unmatched. The CDR3 protein is CAISSLAGADTQYF. The CDR3 DNA reads as TGTGCCATCAGTTCATTAGCGGGAGCAGATACGCAGTATTTT.

The chain is built from TRBV6-2 or TRBV6-3 and TRBJ1-2; D not certain. Germline V gene data show CDR1 as MNHEY and CDR2 as SVGEGT. V was clipped by 3 bases and J by 0 bases, with 8 bases between them. There are 14 residues in the CDR3. The CDR3 protein is CASSYRDTNYGYTF. CDR3 sequence (DNA): TGTGCCAGCAGTTATCGGGATACTAACTATGGCTACACCTTC.

The CDR3 sequence is CASSESRARAGELFF. DNA for the CDR3: TGCGCCAGCAGTGAGTCCAGGGCACGAGCCGGGGAGCTGTTTTTT. This chain uses TRBV10-1 with TRBJ2-2; possibly TRBD1 for D (5 bases). Germline CDR1 and CDR2: WNHNN and SYGVQD (reference sequence). Trimming cost V 0 bases and J 6 bases, with 11 bases left between them. The CDR3 covers 15 residues.

The chain joins TRBV9 to TRBJ1-4, with D uncertain. V shed 3 bases and J shed 1 base, with 10 bases lying between them. Per the germline V gene, CDR1 is SGDLS and CDR2 is YYNGEE. The CDR3 runs to 15 residues. The CDR3 DNA sequence: TGTGCCAGCAGCGCCGACTCGAGAACTAATGAAAAACTGTTTTTT. Protein product: CASSADSRTNEKLFF. Complete variable domain (other parts from reference TRBV9 and TRBJ1-4): DSGVTQTPKHLITATGQRVTLRCSPRSGDLSVYWYQQSLDQGLQFLIQYYNGEERAKGNILERFSAQQFPDLHSELNLSSLELGDSALYFCASSADSRTNEKLFFGSGTQLSVL.

This chain connects TRBV5-5 to TRBJ2-1, with TRBD2 identical over 12 bases. Germline CDR1 SGHKS, CDR2 YYEKEE (reference sequence). The V gene end was trimmed by 5 bases and the J gene end by 9 bases; junction bases not matched to a gene: 6. The CDR3 sequence is 14 residues long. CDR3 nucleotides: TGTGCCAGCAGTAGACTAGCGGGAGTAGGTGAGCAGTTCTTC. This gives the protein CASSRLAGVGEQFF. Together with reference TRBV5-5 and TRBJ2-1, the CDR3 gives the full variable domain: DAGVTQSPTHLIKTRGQQVTLRCSPISGHKSVSWYQQVLGQGPQFIFQYYEKEERGRGNFPDRFSARQFPNYSSELNVNALLLGDSALYLCASSRLAGVGEQFFGPGTRLTVL.

This clone showed up just once. The chain uses TRBV10-3 and TRBJ2-7; 11 bases align to TRBD2. V dropped 6 bases and J dropped 3; count of bases not matched to a gene: 10. Germline V gene lookup returns CDR1 ENHRY and CDR2 SYGVKD. The CDR3 loop spans 16 amino acids. The CDR3 DNA reads as TGTGCCATCAGGAGCCTAACTAGCGGGAGAGGCTACGAGCAGTACTTC. The encoded protein is CAIRSLTSGRGYEQYF.

The genes are TRBV25-1 and TRBJ1-2; no firm D call. V lost 6 bases and J lost 0, with 8 bases in between. The CDR3 is 13 amino acids. Germline-derived CDR1 and CDR2 are MGHDK and SYGVNS. The chain's CDR3 is CASRLGSNYGYTF. The CDR3 coding sequence is TGTGCCAGCAGGCTCGGTTCTAACTATGGCTACACCTTC.

The DNA for the CDR3 is TGTGCCAGCAGCTTTCTTAATCCAGGGGCGGGAGCGGGAGAGACCCAGTACTTC. Translated: CASSFLNPGAGAGETQYF. The V call is TRBV7-2, the J call TRBJ2-5; weak D call: TRBD2 (7 bases). Trimming shortened V by 3 bases and J by 4 bases, and 24 bases separated the two germline ends. Per the germline V gene, CDR1 is SGHTA and CDR2 is FQGNSA. The CDR3 is 18 amino acids.

The chain recombines TRBV23-1 with TRBJ2-3; TRBD2 agrees at 15 bases. TRBV23-1 is marked as an open reading frame, function uncertain. The trim removed 6 bases at V and 2 bases at J, leaving 6 bases unmatched. The CDR3 spans 17 residues. The CDR3 DNA follows: TGCGCCAGCAGCCGGACTAGCGGGAGGGCCTTCACAGATACGCAGTATTTT. Encoded protein: CASSRTSGRAFTDTQYF.